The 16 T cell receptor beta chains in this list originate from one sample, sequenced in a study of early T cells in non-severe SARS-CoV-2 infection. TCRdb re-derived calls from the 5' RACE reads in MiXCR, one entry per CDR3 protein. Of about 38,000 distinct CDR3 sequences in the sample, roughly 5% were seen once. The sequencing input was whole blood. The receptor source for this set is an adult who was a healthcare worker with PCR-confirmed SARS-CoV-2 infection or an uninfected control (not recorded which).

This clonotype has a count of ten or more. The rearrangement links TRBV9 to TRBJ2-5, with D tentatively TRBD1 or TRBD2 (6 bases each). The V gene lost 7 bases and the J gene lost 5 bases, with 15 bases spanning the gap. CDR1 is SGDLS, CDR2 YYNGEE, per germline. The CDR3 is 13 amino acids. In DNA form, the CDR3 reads TGTGCCAGCGGTCCGGGGGCCAAGGAGACCCAGTACTTC. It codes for CASGPGAKETQYF.

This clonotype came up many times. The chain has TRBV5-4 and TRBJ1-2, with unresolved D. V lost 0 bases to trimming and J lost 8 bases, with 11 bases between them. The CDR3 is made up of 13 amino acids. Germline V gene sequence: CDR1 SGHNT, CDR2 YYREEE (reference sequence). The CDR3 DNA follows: TGTGCCAGCAGCTTGGATCGGGGAGAAGGCTACACCTTC. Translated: CASSLDRGEGYTF. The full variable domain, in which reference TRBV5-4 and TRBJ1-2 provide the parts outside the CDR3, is ETGVTQSPTHLIKTRGQQVTLRCSSQSGHNTVSWYQQALGQGPQFIFQYYREEENGRGNFPPRFSGLQFPNYSSELNVNALELDDSALYLCASSLDRGEGYTFGSGTRLTVV.

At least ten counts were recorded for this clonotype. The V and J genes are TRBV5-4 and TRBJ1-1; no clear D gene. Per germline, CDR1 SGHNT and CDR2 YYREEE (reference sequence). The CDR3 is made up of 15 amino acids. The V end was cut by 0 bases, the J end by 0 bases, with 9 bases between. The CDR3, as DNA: TGTGCCAGCAGCTTGGCTACGGGTATGAACACTGAAGCTTTCTTT. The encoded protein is CASSLATGMNTEAFF.

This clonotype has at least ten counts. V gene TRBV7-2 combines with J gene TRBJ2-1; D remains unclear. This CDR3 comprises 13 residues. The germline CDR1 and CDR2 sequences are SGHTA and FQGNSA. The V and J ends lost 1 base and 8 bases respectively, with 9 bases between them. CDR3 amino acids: CASSLGLVDEQFF. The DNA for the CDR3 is TGTGCCAGCAGCTTAGGTCTCGTAGATGAGCAGTTCTTC.

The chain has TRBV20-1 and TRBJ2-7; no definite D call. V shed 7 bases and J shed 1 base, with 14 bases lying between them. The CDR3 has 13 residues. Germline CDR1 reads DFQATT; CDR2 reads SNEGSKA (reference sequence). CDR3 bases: TGCAGTGTCACAAGAGAGTCTTCCTACGAGCAGTACTTC. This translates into CSVTRESSYEQYF.

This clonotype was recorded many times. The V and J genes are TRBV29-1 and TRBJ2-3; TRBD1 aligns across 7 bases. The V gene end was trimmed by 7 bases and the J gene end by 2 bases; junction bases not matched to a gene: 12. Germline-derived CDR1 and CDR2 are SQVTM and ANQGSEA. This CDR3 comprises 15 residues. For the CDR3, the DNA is TGCAGCGCCGAACCAAGGGGACAGTCCACAGATACGCAGTATTTT. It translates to CSAEPRGQSTDTQYF.

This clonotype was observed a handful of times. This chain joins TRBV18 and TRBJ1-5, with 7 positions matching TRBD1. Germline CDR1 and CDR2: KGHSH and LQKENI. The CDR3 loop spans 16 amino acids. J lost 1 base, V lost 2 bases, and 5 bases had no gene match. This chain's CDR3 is CASSPNRGGSNQPQHF. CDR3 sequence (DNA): TGTGCCAGCTCACCAAACAGGGGAGGAAGCAATCAGCCCCAGCATTTT.

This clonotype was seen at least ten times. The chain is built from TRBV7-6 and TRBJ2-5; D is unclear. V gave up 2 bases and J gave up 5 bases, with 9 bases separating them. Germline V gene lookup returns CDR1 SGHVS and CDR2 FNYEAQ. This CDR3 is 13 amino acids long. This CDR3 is CASSLQEVETQYF. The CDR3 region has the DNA TGTGCCAGCAGCTTACAAGAGGTGGAGACCCAGTACTTC.

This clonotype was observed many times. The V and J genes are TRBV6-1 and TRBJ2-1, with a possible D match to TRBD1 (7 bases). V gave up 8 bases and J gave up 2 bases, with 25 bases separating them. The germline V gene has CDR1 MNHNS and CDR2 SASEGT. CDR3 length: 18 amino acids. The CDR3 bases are TGTGCCAGCGTACCCCTCGGAGGGGGCCGACGAACCTACAATGAGCAGTTCTTC. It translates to CASVPLGGGRRTYNEQFF.

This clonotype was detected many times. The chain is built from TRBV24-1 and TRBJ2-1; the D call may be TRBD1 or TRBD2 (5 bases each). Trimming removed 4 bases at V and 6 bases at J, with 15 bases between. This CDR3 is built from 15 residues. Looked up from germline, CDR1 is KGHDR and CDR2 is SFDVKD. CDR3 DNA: TGTGCCACCAGTGAAACCGGGACCGCAAGCAATGAGCAGTTCTTC. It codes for CATSETGTASNEQFF.

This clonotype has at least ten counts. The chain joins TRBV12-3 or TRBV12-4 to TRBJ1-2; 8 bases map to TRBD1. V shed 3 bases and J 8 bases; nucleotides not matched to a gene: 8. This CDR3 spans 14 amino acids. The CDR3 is CASSFGRGRIGYTF. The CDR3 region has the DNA TGTGCCAGCAGTTTCGGCAGGGGGCGGATAGGCTACACCTTC.

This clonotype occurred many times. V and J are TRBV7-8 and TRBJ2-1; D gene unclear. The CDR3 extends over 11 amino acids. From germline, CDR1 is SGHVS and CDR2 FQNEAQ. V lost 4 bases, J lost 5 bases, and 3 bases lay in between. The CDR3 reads CASSYHNEQFF. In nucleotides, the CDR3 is TGTGCCAGCAGCTACCACAATGAGCAGTTCTTC. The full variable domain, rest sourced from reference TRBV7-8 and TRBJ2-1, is GAGVSQSPRYKVAKRGQDVALRCDPISGHVSLFWYQQALGQGPEFLTYFQNEAQLDKSGLPSDRFFAERPEGSVSTLKIQRTQQEDSAVYLCASSYHNEQFFGPGTRLTVL.

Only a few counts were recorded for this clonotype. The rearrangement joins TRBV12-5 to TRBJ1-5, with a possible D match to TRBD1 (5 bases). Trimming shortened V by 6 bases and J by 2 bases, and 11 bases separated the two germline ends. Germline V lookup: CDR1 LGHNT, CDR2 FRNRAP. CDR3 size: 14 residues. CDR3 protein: CASGLGQRNQPQHF. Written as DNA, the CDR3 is TGTGCTAGTGGACTAGGACAACGCAATCAGCCCCAGCATTTT. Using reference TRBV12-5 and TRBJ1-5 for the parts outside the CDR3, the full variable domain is DARVTQTPRHKVTEMGQEVTMRCQPILGHNTVFWYRQTMMQGLELLAYFRNRAPLDDSGMPKDRFSAEMPDATLATLKIQPSEPRDSAVYFCASGLGQRNQPQHFGDGTRLSIL.

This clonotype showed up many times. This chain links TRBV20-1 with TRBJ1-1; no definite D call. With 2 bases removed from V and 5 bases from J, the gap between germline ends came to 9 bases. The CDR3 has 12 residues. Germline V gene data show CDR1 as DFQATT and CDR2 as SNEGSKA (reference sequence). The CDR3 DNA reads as TGCAGTGCTAGACCCCCGGGAACTGAAGCTTTCTTT. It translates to CSARPPGTEAFF.

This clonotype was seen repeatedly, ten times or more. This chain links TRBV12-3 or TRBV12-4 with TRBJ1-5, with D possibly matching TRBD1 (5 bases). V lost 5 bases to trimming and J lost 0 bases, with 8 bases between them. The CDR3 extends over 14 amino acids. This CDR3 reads CASSRGYSNQPQHF. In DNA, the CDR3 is TGTGCCAGCAGTCGGGGGTATAGCAATCAGCCCCAGCATTTT.

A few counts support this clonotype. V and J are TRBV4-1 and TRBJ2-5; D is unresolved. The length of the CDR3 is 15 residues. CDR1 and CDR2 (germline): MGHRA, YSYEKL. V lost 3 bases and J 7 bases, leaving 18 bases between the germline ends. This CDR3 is CASSHLAPSRVTQYF. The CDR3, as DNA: TGCGCCAGCAGCCACTTAGCCCCCAGTAGGGTGACCCAGTACTTC.